Here is one TCR beta chain with its context. These data come from a study of T cell changes during pregnancy in multiple sclerosis. The method was immunoSEQ multiplex PCR; TCRdb's version includes in-frame clones alone and lacks a portion of them. The table has some 87,000 clones, more than 90% seen once; the top ten hold 0.2% to 0.25%. The specimen was CD4+ T cells from peripheral blood mononuclear cells, collected before pregnancy. The TCR originated in a female donor with multiple sclerosis, enrolled in a pregnancy study.

DNA of the CDR3: TGTGCCACCGGGACAGGGGGATACAATGAGCAGTTCTTC. This encodes CATGTGGYNEQFF. The chain carries TRBV15 and TRBJ2-1; 11 bases line up with TRBD1. Germline V gene sequence: CDR1 LNHNV, CDR2 YYDKDF (reference sequence). Trimming removed 8 bases from V and 4 bases from J; junction bases left unmatched: 1. The CDR3 spans 13 residues.